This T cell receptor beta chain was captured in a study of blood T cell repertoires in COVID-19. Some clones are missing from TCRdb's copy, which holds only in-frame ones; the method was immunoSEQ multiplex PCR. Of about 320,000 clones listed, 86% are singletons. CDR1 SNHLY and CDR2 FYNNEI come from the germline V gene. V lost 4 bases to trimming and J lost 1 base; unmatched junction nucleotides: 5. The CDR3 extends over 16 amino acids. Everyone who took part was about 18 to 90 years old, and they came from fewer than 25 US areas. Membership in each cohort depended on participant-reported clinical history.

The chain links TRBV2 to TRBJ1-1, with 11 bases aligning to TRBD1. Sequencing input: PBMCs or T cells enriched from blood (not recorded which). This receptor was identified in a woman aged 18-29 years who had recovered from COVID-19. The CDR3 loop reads CASSGTGGAANTEAFF. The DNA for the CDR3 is TGTGCCAGCAGTGGGACAGGGGGCGCGGCGAACACTGAAGCTTTCTTT.